One and the same sample provided the 2 T cell receptor beta chains below, sequenced in a study of T cells in Graves' hyperthyroidism and ophthalmopathy. RNA transcripts served as the template for amplifying TCR beta CDR3 regions. The HTBI primer set was used in a first-round RT-PCR of the TCR CDR3. MiXCR, run by TCRdb on the multiplex PCR reads, gives a single entry per CDR3 protein. The sample has some 440,000 distinct CDR3 sequences; about 15% are singletons. Sequencing was performed on blood. Receptor source: a woman between 18 and 30 years old with Graves' hyperthyroidism.

This clonotype was seen ten or more times. The V call is TRBV6-1, the J call TRBJ2-7, with D maybe TRBD2 (5 bases). Germline CDR1 reads MNHNS; CDR2 reads SASEGT. V gave up 1 base and J gave up 0 bases, with 10 bases separating them. This CDR3 has 15 amino acids. Here the CDR3 DNA reads TGTGCCAGCAGTGAAGATATAGGGAGCTCCTACGAGCAGTACTTC. This sequence encodes CASSEDIGSSYEQYF.

This clonotype was seen only a few times. The V and J genes are TRBV7-3 and TRBJ2-7; D may match TRBD1 or TRBD2 (5 bases each). Trimming left V 2 bases short and J 0 bases short, with 11 bases between. The length of the CDR3 is 15 residues. Germline loops: CDR1 SGHTA, CDR2 FQGTGA. The CDR3, as DNA: TGTGCCAGCAGCTTAGACCCGGGGCCCTCCTACGAGCAGTACTTC. Its translation is CASSLDPGPSYEQYF.